These 2 T cell receptor beta chains were all obtained from the same sample, sequenced in a study of CD8+ T cells in alopecia areata. Sequencing templates came from extracted RNA that was reverse transcribed into cDNA. Profiled with immunoSEQ multiplex PCR; TCRdb holds only in-frame clones, not every one. The sample has about 110,000 clones, approximately 50% seen once. The sample comprised NKG2D-low CD8+ T cells sorted from blood. These receptor sequences come from a human donor with alopecia areata.

The chain combines TRBV27 with TRBJ2-7; 7 bases match TRBD2. V lost 2 bases to trimming and J lost 5 bases; unmatched junction nucleotides: 9. Germline lookup yields CDR1 MNHEY and CDR2 SMNVEV (reference sequence). The CDR3 consists of 15 residues. This CDR3 reads CASSLGAGERDEQYF. The DNA for the CDR3 is TGTGCCAGCAGTTTAGGGGCGGGAGAAAGAGACGAGCAGTACTTC.

The J gene is TRBJ1-1, the V gene TRBV7-2; 11 nucleotides match TRBD1. Germline V gene sequence: CDR1 SGHTA, CDR2 FQGNSA. The CDR3 covers 15 residues. Trimming cost V 6 bases and J 5 bases; bases outside gene matches: 8. CDR3 protein: CASSLVDRGRTEAFF. The CDR3 nucleotides are TGTGCCAGCAGTCTTGTGGACAGGGGGCGTACTGAAGCTTTCTTT.